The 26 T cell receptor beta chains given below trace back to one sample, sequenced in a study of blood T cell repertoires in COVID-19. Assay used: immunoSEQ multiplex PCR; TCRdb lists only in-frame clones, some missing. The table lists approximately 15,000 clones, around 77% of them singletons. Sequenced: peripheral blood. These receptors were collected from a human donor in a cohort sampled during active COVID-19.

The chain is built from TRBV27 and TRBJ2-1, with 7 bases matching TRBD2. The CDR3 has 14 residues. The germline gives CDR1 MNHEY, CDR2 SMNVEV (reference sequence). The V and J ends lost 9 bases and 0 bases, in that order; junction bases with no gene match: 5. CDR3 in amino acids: CASWGGVSYNEQFF. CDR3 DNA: TGTGCCAGTTGGGGGGGGGTCTCCTACAATGAGCAGTTCTTC.

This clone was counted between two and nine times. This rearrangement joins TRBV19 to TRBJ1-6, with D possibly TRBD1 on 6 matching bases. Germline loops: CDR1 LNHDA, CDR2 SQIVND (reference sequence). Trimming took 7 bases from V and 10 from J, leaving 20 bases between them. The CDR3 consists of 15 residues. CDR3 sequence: CASITRLGARSPLHF. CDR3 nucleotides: TGTGCCAGTATAACCAGATTGGGGGCGCGATCACCCCTCCACTTT.

The CDR3 bases are TGTGCCAGCAGTCGACAGACAGGGATTAATGAAAAACTGTTTTTT. Translation gives CASSRQTGINEKLFF. The chain couples TRBV28 to TRBJ1-4; 7 positions match TRBD1. V lost 5 bases and J lost 4; bases outside the gene matches: 7. Germline CDR1 reads MDHEN; CDR2 reads SYDVKM. This CDR3 region has 15 residues.

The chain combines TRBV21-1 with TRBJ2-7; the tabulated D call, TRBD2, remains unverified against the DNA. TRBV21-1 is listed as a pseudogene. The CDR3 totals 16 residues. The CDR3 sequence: CATLLRGAGYSYEQYF. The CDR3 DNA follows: TGTGCCACATTATTACGGGGGGCCGGGTACTCCTACGAGCAGTACTTC.

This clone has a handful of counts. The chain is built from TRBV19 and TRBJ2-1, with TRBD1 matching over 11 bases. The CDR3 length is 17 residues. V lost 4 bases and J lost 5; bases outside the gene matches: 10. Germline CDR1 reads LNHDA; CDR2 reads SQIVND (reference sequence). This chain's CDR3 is CASSNGTGGTFDNEQFF. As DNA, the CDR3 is TGTGCCAGTAGTAACGGGACAGGGGGTACTTTCGACAATGAGCAGTTCTTC.

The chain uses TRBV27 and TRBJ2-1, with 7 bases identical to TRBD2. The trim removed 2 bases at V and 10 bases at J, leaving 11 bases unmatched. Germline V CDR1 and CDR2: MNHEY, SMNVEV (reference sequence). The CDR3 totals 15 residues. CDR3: CASSLKPSGFMEQFF. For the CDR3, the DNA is TGTGCCAGCAGTTTAAAGCCTAGCGGCTTCATGGAGCAGTTCTTC.

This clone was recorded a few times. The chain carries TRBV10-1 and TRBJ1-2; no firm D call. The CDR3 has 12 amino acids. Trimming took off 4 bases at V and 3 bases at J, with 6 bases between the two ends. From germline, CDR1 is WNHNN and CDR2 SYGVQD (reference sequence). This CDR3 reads CASSVSDYGYTF. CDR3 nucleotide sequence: TGCGCCAGCAGTGTATCGGACTATGGCTACACCTTC.

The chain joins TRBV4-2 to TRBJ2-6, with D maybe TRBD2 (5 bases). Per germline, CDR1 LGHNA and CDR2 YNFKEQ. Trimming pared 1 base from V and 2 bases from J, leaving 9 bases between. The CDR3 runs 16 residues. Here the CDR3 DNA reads TGTGCCAGCAGCCAAGGGGTGGGAGCTGGGGCCAACGTCCTGACTTTC. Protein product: CASSQGVGAGANVLTF.

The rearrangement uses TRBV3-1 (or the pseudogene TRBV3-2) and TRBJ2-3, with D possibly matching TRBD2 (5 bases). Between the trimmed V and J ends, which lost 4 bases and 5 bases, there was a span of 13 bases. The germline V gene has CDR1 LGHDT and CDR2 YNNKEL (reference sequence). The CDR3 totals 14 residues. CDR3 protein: CASSPLYREDTQYF. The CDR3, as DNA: TGTGCCAGCAGCCCTCTTTACCGGGAAGATACGCAGTATTTT.

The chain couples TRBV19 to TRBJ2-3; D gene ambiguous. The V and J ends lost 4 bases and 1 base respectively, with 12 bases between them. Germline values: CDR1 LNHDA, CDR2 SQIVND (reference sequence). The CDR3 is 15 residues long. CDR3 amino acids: CASSTPSPGTDTQYF. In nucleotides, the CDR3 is TGTGCCAGTAGTACCCCATCCCCGGGCACAGATACGCAGTATTTT. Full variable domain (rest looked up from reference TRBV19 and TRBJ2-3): DGGITQSPKYLFRKEGQNVTLSCEQNLNHDAMYWYRQDPGQGLRLIYYSQIVNDFQKGDIAEGYSVSREKKESFPLTVTSAQKNPTAFYLCASSTPSPGTDTQYFGPGTRLTVL.

CDR3 loop: CASTVGHIYEQYF. In nucleotides, the CDR3 is TGTGCCAGCACCGTCGGACACATCTACGAGCAGTACTTC. The V and J genes are TRBV28 and TRBJ2-7; D perhaps matches TRBD1 (5 bases). This CDR3 is 13 amino acids long. V was clipped by 7 bases and J by 3 bases, with 13 bases between them. Germline loops: CDR1 MDHEN, CDR2 SYDVKM.

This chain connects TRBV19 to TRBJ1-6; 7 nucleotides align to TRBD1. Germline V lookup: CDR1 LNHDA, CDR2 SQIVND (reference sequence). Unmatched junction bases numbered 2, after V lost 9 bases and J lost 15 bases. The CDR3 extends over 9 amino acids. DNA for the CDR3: TGTGCCAGACGGACAGGCCTCCACTTT. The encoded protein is CARRTGLHF.

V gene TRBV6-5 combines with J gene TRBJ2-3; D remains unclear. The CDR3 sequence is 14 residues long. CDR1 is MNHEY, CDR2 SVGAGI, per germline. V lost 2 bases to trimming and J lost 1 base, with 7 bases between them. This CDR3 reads CASSYPSGTDTQYF. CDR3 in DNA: TGTGCCAGCAGTTACCCAAGCGGCACAGATACGCAGTATTTT.

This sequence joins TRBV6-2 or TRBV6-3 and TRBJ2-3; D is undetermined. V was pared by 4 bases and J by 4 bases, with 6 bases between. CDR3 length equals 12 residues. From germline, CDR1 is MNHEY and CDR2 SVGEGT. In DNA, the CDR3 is TGTGCCAGCAGTTCAGGATCAGATACGCAGTATTTT. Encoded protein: CASSSGSDTQYF.

This chain's CDR3 is CASSSNRDQPQHF. The CDR3 bases are TGTGCCAGCAGTTCCAACAGGGATCAGCCCCAGCATTTT. The chain carries TRBV7-2 and TRBJ1-5; a weak D match, TRBD1 (6 bases). The CDR3 extends over 13 amino acids. The V end lost 6 bases, the J end lost 5 bases, and 11 bases lay between the germline ends. In germline, CDR1 is SGHTA, CDR2 FQGNSA. The full variable domain, rest sourced from reference TRBV7-2 and TRBJ1-5, is GAGVSQSPSNKVTEKGKDVELRCDPISGHTALYWYRQSLGQGLEFLIYFQGNSAPDKSGLPSDRFSAERTGGSVSTLTIQRTQQEDSAVYLCASSSNRDQPQHFGDGTRLSIL.

In DNA form, the CDR3 reads TGTGCCAGCAGCACCGGGACACTCACAGATACGCAGTATTTT. The encoded protein is CASSTGTLTDTQYF. The rearrangement links TRBV11-2 to TRBJ2-3, with D perhaps matching TRBD1 (6 bases). CDR1 is SGHAT, CDR2 FQNNGV, per germline. CDR3 length: 14 amino acids. V gave up 5 bases and J gave up 2 bases, with 11 bases separating them.

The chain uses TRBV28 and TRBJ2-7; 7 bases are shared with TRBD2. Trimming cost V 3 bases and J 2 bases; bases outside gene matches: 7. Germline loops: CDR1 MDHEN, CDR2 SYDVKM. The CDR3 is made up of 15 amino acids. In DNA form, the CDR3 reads TGTGCCAGCAGTTTCCAGCGGGGTAATACCTACGAGCAGTACTTC. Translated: CASSFQRGNTYEQYF.

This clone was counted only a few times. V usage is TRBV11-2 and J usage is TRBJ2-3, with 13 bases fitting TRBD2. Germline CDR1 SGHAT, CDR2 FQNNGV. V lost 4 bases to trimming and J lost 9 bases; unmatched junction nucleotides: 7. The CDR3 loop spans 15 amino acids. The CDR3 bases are TGTGCCAGCAGCTCAGGGACTAGCGGGGTGGGGACGCAGTATTTT. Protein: CASSSGTSGVGTQYF.

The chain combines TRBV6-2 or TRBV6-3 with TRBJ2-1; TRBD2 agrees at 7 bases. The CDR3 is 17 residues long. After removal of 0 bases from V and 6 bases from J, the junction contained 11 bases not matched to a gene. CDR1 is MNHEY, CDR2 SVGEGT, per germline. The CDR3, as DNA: TGTGCCAGCAGTTACTCGAGAAGTGCAGGGAGGGCCAATGAGCAGTTCTTC. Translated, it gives CASSYSRSAGRANEQFF.

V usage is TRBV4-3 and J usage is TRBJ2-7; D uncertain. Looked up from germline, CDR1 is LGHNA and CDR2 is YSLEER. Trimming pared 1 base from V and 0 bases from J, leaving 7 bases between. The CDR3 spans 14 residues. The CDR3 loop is CASSQGISSYEQYF. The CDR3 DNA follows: TGCGCCAGCAGCCAAGGAATCAGCTCCTACGAGCAGTACTTC.

CDR3 loop: CASSLGQSYEQYF. The CDR3 DNA reads TGTGCCAGCAGTTTAGGGCAGTCCTACGAGCAGTACTTC. The chain employs TRBV28 and TRBJ2-7, with D uncertain. The V and J ends lost 2 bases and 1 base respectively, with 6 bases between them. The CDR3 contains 13 residues. Germline CDR1 and CDR2: MDHEN and SYDVKM. Variable domain in full (rest from reference TRBV28 and TRBJ2-7): DVKVTQSSRYLVKRTGEKVFLECVQDMDHENMFWYRQDPGLGLRLIYFSYDVKMKEKGDIPEGYSVSREKKERFSLILESASTNQTSMYLCASSLGQSYEQYFGPGTRLTVT.

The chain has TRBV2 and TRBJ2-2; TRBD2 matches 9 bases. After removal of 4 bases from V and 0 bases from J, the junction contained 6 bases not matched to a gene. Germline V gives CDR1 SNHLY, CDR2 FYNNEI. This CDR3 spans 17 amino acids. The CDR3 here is CASSGSASGANTGELFF. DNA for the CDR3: TGTGCCAGCAGTGGCAGTGCTAGCGGGGCGAACACCGGGGAGCTGTTTTTT.

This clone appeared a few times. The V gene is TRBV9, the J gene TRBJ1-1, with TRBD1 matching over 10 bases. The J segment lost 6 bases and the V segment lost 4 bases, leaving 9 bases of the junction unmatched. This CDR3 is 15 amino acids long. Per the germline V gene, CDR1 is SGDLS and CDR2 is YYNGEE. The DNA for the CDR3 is TGTGCCAGCAGCCCGGACAGGGGGGGTTTCGCTGAAGCTTTCTTT. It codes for CASSPDRGGFAEAFF.

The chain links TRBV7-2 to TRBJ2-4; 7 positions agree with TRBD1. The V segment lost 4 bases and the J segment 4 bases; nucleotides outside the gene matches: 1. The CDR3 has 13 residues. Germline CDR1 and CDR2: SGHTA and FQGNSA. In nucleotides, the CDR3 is TGTGCCAGCAGCTCGACAGGGAAAAACATTCAGTACTTC. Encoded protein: CASSSTGKNIQYF.

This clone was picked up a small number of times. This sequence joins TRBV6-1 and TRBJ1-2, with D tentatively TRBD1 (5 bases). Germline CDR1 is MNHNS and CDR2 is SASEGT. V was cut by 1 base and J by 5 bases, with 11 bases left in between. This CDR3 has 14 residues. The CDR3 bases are TGTGCCAGCAGTGAAGATAGCAGGGCGTATGGCTACACCTTC. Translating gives CASSEDSRAYGYTF.

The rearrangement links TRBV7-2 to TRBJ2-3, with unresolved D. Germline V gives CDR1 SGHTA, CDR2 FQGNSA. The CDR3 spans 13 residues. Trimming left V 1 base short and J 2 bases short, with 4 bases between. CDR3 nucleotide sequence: TGTGCCAGCAGCTTAGACTTCACAGATACGCAGTATTTT. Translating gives CASSLDFTDTQYF.